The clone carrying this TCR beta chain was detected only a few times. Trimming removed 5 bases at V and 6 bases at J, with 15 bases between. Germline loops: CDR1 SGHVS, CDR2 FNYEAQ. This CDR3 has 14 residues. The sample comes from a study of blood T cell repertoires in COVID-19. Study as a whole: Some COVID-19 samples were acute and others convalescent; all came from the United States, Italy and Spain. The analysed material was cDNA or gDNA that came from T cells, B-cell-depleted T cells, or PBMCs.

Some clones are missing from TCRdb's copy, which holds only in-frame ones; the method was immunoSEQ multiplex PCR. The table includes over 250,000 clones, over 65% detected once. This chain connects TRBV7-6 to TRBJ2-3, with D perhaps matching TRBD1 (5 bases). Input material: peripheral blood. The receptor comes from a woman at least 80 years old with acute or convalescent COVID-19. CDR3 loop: CASSQIGAGDTQYF. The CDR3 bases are TGTGCCAGCAGCCAAATAGGGGCCGGTGATACGCAGTATTTT. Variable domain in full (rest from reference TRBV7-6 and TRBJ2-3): GAGVSQSPRYKVTKRGQDVALRCDPISGHVSLYWYRQALGQGPEFLTYFNYEAQQDKSGLPNDRFSAERPEGSISTLTIQRTEQRDSAMYRCASSQIGAGDTQYFGPGTRLTVL.